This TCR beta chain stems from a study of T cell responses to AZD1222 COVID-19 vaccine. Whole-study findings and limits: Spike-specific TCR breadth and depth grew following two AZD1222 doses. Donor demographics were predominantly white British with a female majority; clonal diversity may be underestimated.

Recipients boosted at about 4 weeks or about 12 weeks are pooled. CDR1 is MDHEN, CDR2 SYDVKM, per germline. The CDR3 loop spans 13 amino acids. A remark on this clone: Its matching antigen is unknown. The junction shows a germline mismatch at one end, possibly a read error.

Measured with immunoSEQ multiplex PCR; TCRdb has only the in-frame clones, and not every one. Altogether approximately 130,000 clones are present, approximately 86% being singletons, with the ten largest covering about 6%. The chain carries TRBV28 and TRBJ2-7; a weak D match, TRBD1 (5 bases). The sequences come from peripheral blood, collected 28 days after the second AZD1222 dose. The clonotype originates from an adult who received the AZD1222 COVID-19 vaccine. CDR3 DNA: TGTGCCAGCAGCCAAGACAGAGTCTACGGGCAGTACTTC. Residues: CASSQDRVYGQYF.